These 26 T cell receptor beta chains originate from one sample sequenced in a study of regulatory T cells in long-lasting Graves disease. The time point is: newly diagnosed GD, antithyroid drugs for less than 3 months. Extracted PBMC RNA gave rise to the TCR library. Sequencing libraries for TCR beta were prepared with iRepertoire HTBI primers and Arm-PCR of CDR3 regions. TCRdb redid the calling of the multiplex PCR reads with MiXCR, one entry per CDR3 protein. The top ten clones hold 20% of a sample with approximately 390,000 distinct CDR3 sequences, under 20% of them seen once. These data are also associated with another study on T cells in Graves' hyperthyroidism and ophthalmopathy.

The source was peripheral blood mononuclear cells (PBMCs), collected at new diagnosis, from a patient treated with antithyroid drugs. The receptors derive from a woman between 18 and 29 years old with Graves disease.

This chain connects TRBV27 to TRBJ2-7; D unresolved. Germline CDR1 and CDR2: MNHEY and SMNVEV (reference sequence). The CDR3 contains 13 residues. The V gene lost 6 bases and the J gene lost 3 bases, with 12 bases spanning the gap. The CDR3 here is CASSLFAGYEQYF. In nucleotides, the CDR3 is TGTGCCAGCAGCCTTTTCGCAGGCTACGAGCAGTACTTC.

V and J are TRBV4-1 and TRBJ1-1, with 9 nucleotides matching TRBD1. The ends lost 3 bases at V and 4 bases at J; junction bases unmatched: 9. The CDR3 totals 16 residues. Germline V gene sequence: CDR1 MGHRA, CDR2 YSYEKL. The CDR3 sequence is CASSQGGQGGSTEAFF. In DNA form, the CDR3 reads TGCGCCAGCAGCCAGGGGGGACAGGGTGGTAGCACTGAAGCTTTCTTT.

This clonotype was seen ten or more times. The chain joins TRBV2 to TRBJ1-2, with no clear D. Between the trimmed V and J ends, which lost 6 bases and 2 bases, there was a span of 13 bases. Germline V gene sequence: CDR1 SNHLY, CDR2 FYNNEI. There are 14 residues in the CDR3. The CDR3 is CASRKDGENYGYTF. CDR3 DNA sequence: TGTGCCAGCAGGAAAGACGGAGAAAACTATGGCTACACCTTC.

This clonotype was found a few times. The rearrangement links TRBV3-1 to TRBJ2-1, with D tentatively TRBD1 (6 bases). Germline CDR1 LGHDT, CDR2 YNNKEL (reference sequence). CDR3 length: 16 residues. V lost 3 bases and J 6 bases, leaving 18 bases between the germline ends. The CDR3 bases are TGTGCCAGCAGCCATCCCCGGACAGAACACATCAATGAGCAGTTCTTC. Translating gives CASSHPRTEHINEQFF.

The table lists this clonotype with many counts. The V gene is TRBV7-3, the J gene TRBJ2-2, with D perhaps matching TRBD1 (5 bases). Trimming stripped 2 bases from V and 5 bases from J, with 9 bases between. CDR3 size: 14 residues. The V gene's germline CDR1 is SGHTA and CDR2 FQGTGA. The CDR3 loop reads CASSLEGVTGELFF. For the CDR3, the DNA is TGTGCCAGCAGCTTAGAAGGGGTTACCGGGGAGCTGTTTTTT.

This clonotype was observed a handful of times. The chain combines TRBV19 with TRBJ1-6; 7 bases align to TRBD1. Germline-derived CDR1 and CDR2 are LNHDA and SQIVND (reference sequence). Losses at the gene ends were 5 bases for V and 7 bases for J; bases not matched to a gene: 5. There are 14 residues in the CDR3. CDR3 protein: CASSSGTENSPLHF. The CDR3 DNA sequence: TGTGCCAGTAGTTCCGGGACAGAAAATTCACCCCTCCACTTT.

Regarding this clonotype: Possible read error: a much larger clone is one base away. This CDR3 fails to terminate in the conserved phenylalanine or tryptophan, so it likely reflects a read error. The rearrangement links TRBV28 to TRBJ2-1; the D is unclear. CDR1 is MDHEN, CDR2 SYDVKM, per germline. This CDR3 contains 17 residues. V dropped 1 base and J dropped 8 bases, with 21 bases sitting between them. Here the CDR3 DNA reads TGTGCCAGCAGTTTATTTGGGTCCGGTCCACTGCGACATGAGCAGTTCCTC. It encodes CASSLFGSGPLRHEQFL.

The chain carries TRBV7-3 and TRBJ2-3, with 12 nucleotides matching TRBD1. Germline V gives CDR1 SGHTA, CDR2 FQGTGA. Losses at the gene ends were 4 bases for V and 4 bases for J; bases not matched to a gene: 18. This CDR3 comprises 20 residues. The CDR3 region has the DNA TGTGCCAGCAGCTCTGCCGGGACAGGGGGCCCTATAAGGGGTCCAGATACGCAGTATTTT. Amino acid sequence: CASSSAGTGGPIRGPDTQYF. Full variable domain (outside the CDR3, taken from reference TRBV7-3 and TRBJ2-3): GAGVSQTPSNKVTEKGKYVELRCDPISGHTALYWYRQSLGQGPEFLIYFQGTGAADDSGLPNDRFFAVRPEGSVSTLKIQRTERGDSAVYLCASSSAGTGGPIRGPDTQYFGPGTRLTVL.

Ten or more counts support this clonotype. The chain carries TRBV11-2 and TRBJ2-7, with D perhaps matching TRBD1 (5 bases). The V end lost 5 bases, the J end lost 7 bases, and 18 bases lay between the germline ends. The CDR3 is 14 amino acids. CDR1 and CDR2 (germline): SGHAT, FQNNGV. The CDR3 sequence: CASSDPRVPGEQYF. CDR3 DNA: TGTGCCAGCAGCGACCCCAGGGTACCAGGGGAGCAGTACTTC. The full variable domain, rest sourced from reference TRBV11-2 and TRBJ2-7, is EAGVAQSPRYKIIEKRQSVAFWCNPISGHATLYWYQQILGQGPKLLIQFQNNGVVDDSQLPKDRFSAERLKGVDSTLKIQPAKLEDSAVYLCASSDPRVPGEQYFGPGTRLTVT.

Written as DNA, the CDR3 is TGTGCCAGCAGTCCCGGGAGGGGAGAAAAACTGTTTTTT. The encoded protein is CASSPGRGEKLFF. The chain combines TRBV6-2 or TRBV6-3 with TRBJ1-4, with D possibly TRBD1 on 5 matching bases. The CDR3 runs to 13 residues. Trimming cost V 5 bases and J 8 bases, with 12 bases left between them. Per germline, CDR1 MNHEY and CDR2 SVGEGT.

The chain employs TRBV4-1 and TRBJ2-1; a possible D gene is TRBD2 (5 bases). The CDR3 sequence is 14 residues long. Germline CDR1 and CDR2: MGHRA and YSYEKL. Trimming shortened V by 4 bases and J by 0 bases, and 7 bases separated the two germline ends. CDR3: CASSRGPSYNEQFF. The CDR3 DNA sequence: TGCGCCAGCAGCCGCGGGCCCTCCTACAATGAGCAGTTCTTC.

This clonotype has at least ten counts. The chain has TRBV28 and TRBJ1-1; D may be TRBD1 (5 bases). Per the germline V gene, CDR1 is MDHEN and CDR2 is SYDVKM. V was pared by 8 bases and J by 11 bases, with 21 bases between. This CDR3 contains 13 residues. The CDR3 is CASSQGTGVGAFF. For the CDR3, the DNA is TGTGCCAGCTCCCAGGGAACGGGTGTTGGGGCTTTCTTT.

About this clonotype itself: This may be a read error: a much more frequent sequence differs by one nucleotide. CDR3 loop: CASSYWRGQRLEQYF. In DNA form, the CDR3 reads TGTGCCAGCAGTTATTGGCGGGGACAGCGGCTCGAGCAGTACTTC. The chain couples TRBV6-5 to TRBJ2-7; D may be TRBD1 (7 bases). V was shortened by 3 bases and J by 6 bases, with 18 bases between the two germline ends. The CDR3 has 15 amino acids. CDR1 and CDR2 (germline): MNHEY, SVGAGI.

This clonotype was seen at least ten times. The J gene is TRBJ2-7, the V gene TRBV2; 7 bases line up with TRBD1. Germline CDR1 is SNHLY and CDR2 is FYNNEI. Unmatched junction bases numbered 9, after V lost 7 bases and J lost 6 bases. The CDR3 runs to 13 residues. The CDR3 DNA sequence: TGTGCCAGCACCCTACCCACAGGGGCCGAGCAGTACTTC. Translated, it gives CASTLPTGAEQYF.

This clonotype was seen repeatedly, ten times or more. This chain joins TRBV3-1 and TRBJ1-2; D call uncertain. Trimming removed 10 bases from V and 3 bases from J, with 18 bases in between. Per the germline V gene, CDR1 is LGHDT and CDR2 is YNNKEL (reference sequence). This CDR3 region has 14 residues. The DNA for the CDR3 is TGTGCCACCTCCCGGGAGGTTTTCGACTATGGCTACACCTTC. Its protein product is CATSREVFDYGYTF.

V gene TRBV6-5 combines with J gene TRBJ1-1; 8 positions match TRBD1. V was pared by 2 bases and J by 5 bases, with 7 bases of the junction left unmatched. The germline V gene encodes CDR1 MNHEY and CDR2 SVGAGI. The CDR3 contains 15 residues. The DNA for the CDR3 is TGTGCCAGCAGTTACGGCGGACAGGGCGGGACTGAAGCTTTCTTT. It translates to CASSYGGQGGTEAFF.

Of note for this clonotype: With a far larger clone one base away, a read error is the likely cause. The chain couples TRBV10-3 to TRBJ2-5; 11 bases are shared with TRBD1. The junction had 5 bases not matched to a gene; V was cut back by 5 bases and J by 6 bases. CDR3 length: 14 amino acids. Germline CDR1 is ENHRY and CDR2 is SYGVKD. CDR3 region: CAISWTGGVQTQYF. DNA of the CDR3: TGTGCCATCAGTTGGACAGGGGGCGTTCAGACCCAGTACTTC.

In this sample, this clonotype turned up many times. The chain couples TRBV20-1 to TRBJ2-3; D is possibly TRBD1 (6 bases). Per the germline V gene, CDR1 is DFQATT and CDR2 is SNEGSKA (reference sequence). The V end lost 0 bases, the J end lost 3 bases, and 16 bases lay between the germline ends. The length of the CDR3 is 16 residues. CDR3 loop: CSARDRTVPRTDTQYF. In DNA, the CDR3 is TGCAGTGCTAGAGATAGGACAGTCCCGAGGACAGATACGCAGTATTTT.

Note on this clonotype: The conserved phenylalanine or tryptophan normally closing the CDR3 is absent here, so this likely arose from a read error. The rearrangement links TRBV5-1 to TRBJ2-3; 9 nucleotides agree with TRBD1. V was clipped by 0 bases and J by 3 bases; unmatched bases: 2. CDR1 and CDR2 (germline): SGHRS, YFSETQ. The CDR3 is 15 residues long. The CDR3 is CASSLAQGATDTQYC. The CDR3 DNA reads TGCGCCAGCAGCTTGGCACAGGGGGCAACAGATACGCAGTATTGT.

This clonotype has only a few counts. The gene calls are TRBV12-3 or TRBV12-4 and TRBJ1-4; 7 bases are a match to TRBD1. The CDR3 is 12 amino acids. Trimming cost V 6 bases and J 11 bases; bases outside gene matches: 6. In nucleotides, the CDR3 is TGTGCCAGCAGAATACTGGGACAGAAACTGTTTTTT. It is translated as CASRILGQKLFF.

The table lists this clonotype with many counts. The junction differs from germline at one of its ends, possibly a read error. This chain uses TRBV5-1 with TRBJ2-2; D remains unclear. The germline V gene has CDR1 SGHRS and CDR2 YFSETQ. The CDR3 is 13 amino acids. The CDR3 protein is CASSLTNSGELFF. The DNA for the CDR3 is TGCGCCAGCAGCTTGACCAACAGCGGGGAGCTGTTTTTT.

About this clonotype: This likely traces to a read error, being one base from a far larger clone. V usage is TRBV18 and J usage is TRBJ2-7; D might be TRBD1 (6 bases). Germline lookup yields CDR1 KGHSH and CDR2 LQKENI. CDR3 length: 13 residues. The V and J ends lost 6 bases and 7 bases respectively, with 16 bases between them. This CDR3 reads CASSLDSKSEQYF. The CDR3 coding sequence is TGTGCCAGCTCCCTGGACAGTAAGAGTGAGCAGTACTTC.

This clonotype was recorded at least ten times. The chain combines TRBV20-1 with TRBJ2-1, with 7 bases identical to TRBD2. Germline V gene lookup returns CDR1 DFQATT and CDR2 SNEGSKA (reference sequence). The CDR3 consists of 11 residues. V gave up 7 bases and J gave up 3 bases; unmatched junction bases: 0. Here the CDR3 reads CSGEGYNEQFF. In DNA form, the CDR3 reads TGCAGTGGGGAGGGCTACAATGAGCAGTTCTTC.

This clonotype was counted at least ten times. The rearrangement links TRBV3-1 to TRBJ2-7; a weak D match, TRBD2 (5 bases). The germline V gene encodes CDR1 LGHDT and CDR2 YNNKEL (reference sequence). V was pared by 0 bases and J by 10 bases, with 16 bases between. This CDR3 is 14 amino acids long. Written as DNA, the CDR3 is TGTGCCAGCAGCCAAGATCGGGGAAACCGAGCACAGTACTTC. This sequence encodes CASSQDRGNRAQYF.

This clonotype was found many times. The CDR3 sequence: CASRRDRGGNQPQHF. The DNA for the CDR3 is TGTGCCAGCAGGCGGGACAGGGGTGGGAATCAGCCCCAGCATTTT. This chain links TRBV12-3 or TRBV12-4 with TRBJ1-5; TRBD1 aligns across 10 bases. The CDR3 length is 15 residues. V was pared by 6 bases and J by 4 bases, with 6 bases of the junction left unmatched.

This clonotype was seen many times. The gene calls are TRBV12-3 or TRBV12-4 and TRBJ2-1; 13 bases align to TRBD2. Unmatched junction bases numbered 9, after V lost 3 bases and J lost 4 bases. The CDR3 covers 18 residues. CDR3 sequence: CASSLQRTSGSKYNEQFF. In DNA, the CDR3 is TGTGCCAGCAGTTTGCAAAGGACTAGCGGGAGCAAATACAATGAGCAGTTCTTC.